These 4 T cell receptor beta chains originate from one sample sequenced in a study of T cell responses to AZD1222 COVID-19 vaccine. Assay: immunoSEQ multiplex PCR; the TCRdb copy retains only in-frame clones and omits some. The sample shows more than 85,000 clones, 82% of them seen only once. The sequencing used peripheral blood, collected on day 0 of AZD1222 vaccination. The receptors shown here come from an adult in good health.

V usage is TRBV7-2 and J usage is TRBJ1-6; D uncertain. This CDR3 comprises 14 residues. V was trimmed by 5 bases and J by 6 bases, leaving 11 bases between them. Looked up from germline, CDR1 is SGHTA and CDR2 is FQGNSA. The CDR3 reads CASSKGLLNSPLHF. CDR3 coding DNA: TGTGCCAGCAGCAAGGGATTACTTAATTCACCCCTCCACTTT.

This chain uses TRBV6-5 with TRBJ1-1, with D unresolved. The CDR3 totals 16 residues. With 0 bases removed from V and 1 base from J, the gap between germline ends came to 12 bases. The V gene's germline CDR1 is MNHEY and CDR2 SVGAGI. CDR3 region: CASSYSKWSGNTEAFF. The CDR3 nucleotides are TGTGCCAGCAGTTACTCGAAGTGGAGCGGGAACACTGAAGCTTTCTTT.

V usage is TRBV9 and J usage is TRBJ1-2, with D possibly TRBD1 on 5 matching bases. The CDR3 has 14 residues. The V end lost 3 bases, the J end lost 5 bases, and 14 bases lay between the germline ends. Per germline, CDR1 SGDLS and CDR2 YYNGEE. This chain's CDR3 is CASSGDGGKYGYTF. CDR3 DNA: TGTGCCAGCAGCGGGGACGGAGGAAAGTATGGCTACACCTTC.

The chain combines TRBV18 with TRBJ1-1; D is perhaps TRBD1 (5 bases). The CDR3 extends over 18 amino acids. The germline gives CDR1 KGHSH, CDR2 LQKENI. Trimming pared 0 bases from V and 0 bases from J, leaving 17 bases between. CDR3: CASSPPNTGVGVNTEAFF. Here the CDR3 DNA reads TGTGCCAGCTCACCACCAAACACGGGGGTCGGGGTGAACACTGAAGCTTTCTTT.